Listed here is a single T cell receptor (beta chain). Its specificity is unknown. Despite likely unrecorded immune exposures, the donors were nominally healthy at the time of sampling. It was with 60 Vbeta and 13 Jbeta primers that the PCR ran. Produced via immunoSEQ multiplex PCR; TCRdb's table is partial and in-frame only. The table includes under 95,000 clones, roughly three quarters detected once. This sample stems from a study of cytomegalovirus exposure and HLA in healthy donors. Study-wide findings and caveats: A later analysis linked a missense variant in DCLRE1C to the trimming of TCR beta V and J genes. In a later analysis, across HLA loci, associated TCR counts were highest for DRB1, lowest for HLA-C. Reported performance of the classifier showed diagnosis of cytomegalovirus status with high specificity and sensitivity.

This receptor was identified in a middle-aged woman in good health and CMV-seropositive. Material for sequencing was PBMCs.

The chain's CDR3 is CASSLSGRGNYGYTF. The DNA of the CDR3 is TGTGCCAGCAGCCTTAGCGGGAGGGGGAACTATGGCTACACCTTC. The chain uses TRBV13 and TRBJ1-2, with a tentative D call TRBD1 (6 bases). Germline CDR1 reads PRHDT; CDR2 reads FYEKMQ (reference sequence). This CDR3 contains 15 residues. The V end lost 5 bases, the J end lost 2 bases, and 15 bases lay between the germline ends.